The rows below give T cell receptor beta chains drawn from one sample of a study of shared clonotypes between healthy human individuals. The method was immunoSEQ multiplex PCR; TCRdb's version includes in-frame clones alone and lacks a portion of them. The sample has about 1.5 million clones, around 98% seen once. Sample: naive CD4+ T cells sorted from blood. These receptors were obtained from a man aged 25-45 years in good health. Both conserved end residues are part of each CDR3.

v_gene	j_gene	len	CDR3aa
TRBV5-4	TRBJ2-3	13	CASSLMGADTQYF
TRBV29-1	TRBJ1-2	11	CSVDGPYGYTF
TRBV6-1	TRBJ2-1	15	CASSDLAGSYNEQFF
TRBV7-9	TRBJ2-3	13	CASSLAVGEQQYF
TRBV11-2	TRBJ2-7	16	CASRDPQRQPAYEQYF
TRBV29-1	TRBJ1-1	14	CSVCQGAMNTEAFF
TRBV4-2	TRBJ2-2	13	CASSQELAGELFF
TRBV15	TRBJ2-3	16	CATSSRPRGRLDTQYF
TRBV11-3	TRBJ2-3	16	CASSLGGQGATDTQYF
TRBV29-1	TRBJ2-6	14	CSVAPRLQGLEPTF
TRBV2	TRBJ1-5	13	CASSGGPDQPQHF
TRBV2	TRBJ2-7	12	CASGLFSYEQYF
TRBV7-2	TRBJ2-2	14	CASSSRGNTGELFF
TRBV11-3	TRBJ2-1	13	CASSSNSLGEQFF
TRBV15	TRBJ2-1	13	CATSNGRYNEQFF
TRBV11-3	TRBJ2-7	14	CASSLGGAAYEQYF
TRBV7-9	TRBJ2-5	14	CASSLVRPPGTQYF
TRBV30	TRBJ2-5	13	CAWSVRIQETQYF
TRBV15	TRBJ2-1	14	CATSIPGRVNEQFF
TRBV7-9	TRBJ1-1	12	CASSALITEAFF
TRBV7-6	TRBJ2-2	15	CASSLRTGYTGELFF
TRBV18	TRBJ2-1	19	CASSPGTLTSGRGPNEQFF
TRBV19	TRBJ1-5	14	CASTFSRGPQPQHF
TRBV5-8	TRBJ2-7	15	CASSLGSGRVYEQYF
TRBV29-1	TRBJ2-2	13	CSAPGLASGELFF
TRBV7-2	TRBJ1-5	14	CASSLQGSEQPQHF
TRBV28	TRBJ2-1	14	CASTPRGGYNEQFF
TRBV6-5	TRBJ2-1	16	CASSYENAGGHNEQFF
TRBV5-8	TRBJ1-5	15	CASTRDRGGDQPQHF
TRBV7-2	TRBJ2-2	15	CASSPVSGRAGELFF
TRBV7-9	TRBJ2-2	15	CASSLGTGYVGELFF
TRBV5-1	TRBJ2-7	13	CASSGDRGYEQYF
TRBV30	TRBJ2-3	11	CAWTTSDTQYF
TRBV6-6	TRBJ1-5	14	CASSNGQGLGPQHF
TRBV19	TRBJ2-7	15	CASSIGTGLLYEQYF
TRBV5-4	TRBJ2-1	16	CASSPSGRAVRNEQFF
TRBV9	TRBJ2-1	15	CASSYGTSGTGEQFF
TRBV5-1	TRBJ2-7	14	CASSIQTGNNEQYF
TRBV2	TRBJ2-5	12	CASSERGGTQYF
TRBV5-1	TRBJ1-5	16	CASSLVGGAMDQPQHF
TRBV20-1	TRBJ1-1	11	CSARWWAEAFF
TRBV9	TRBJ2-1	13	CASSVKLDREQFF
TRBV5-8	TRBJ1-4	16	CASSSTRQGAREKLFF